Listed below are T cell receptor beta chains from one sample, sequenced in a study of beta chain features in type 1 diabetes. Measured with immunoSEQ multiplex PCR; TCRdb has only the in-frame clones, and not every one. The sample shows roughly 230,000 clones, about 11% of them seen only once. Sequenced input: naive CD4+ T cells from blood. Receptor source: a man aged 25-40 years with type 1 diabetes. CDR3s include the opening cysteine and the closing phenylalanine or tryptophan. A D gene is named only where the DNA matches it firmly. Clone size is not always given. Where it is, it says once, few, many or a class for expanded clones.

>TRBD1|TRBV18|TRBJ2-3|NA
CASSQGQRGTDTQYF
TGTGCCAGCTCACAGGGACAGAGAGGCACAGATACGCAGTATTTT
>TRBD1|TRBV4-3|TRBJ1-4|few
CASSPWTGLNEKLFF
TGCGCCAGCAGCCCCTGGACAGGACTTAATGAAAAACTGTTTTTT
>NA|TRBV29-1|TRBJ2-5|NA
CSVEVRRGETQYF
TGCAGCGTTGAGGTCCGGAGAGGGGAGACCCAGTACTTC
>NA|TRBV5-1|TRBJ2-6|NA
CASSFSSGANVLTF
TGCGCCAGCAGCTTTAGCTCTGGGGCCAACGTCCTGACTTTC
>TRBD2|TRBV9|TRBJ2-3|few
CASSVTSGGSTDTQYF
TGTGCCAGCAGCGTGACTAGCGGGGGCTCCACAGATACGCAGTATTTT
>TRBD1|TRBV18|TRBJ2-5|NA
CASSPTGGKTQYF
TGTGCCAGCTCACCCACAGGGGGGAAGACCCAGTACTTC
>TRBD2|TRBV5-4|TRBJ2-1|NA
CASSLQRGGGEQFF
TGTGCCAGCAGCTTGCAGCGGGGGGGCGGTGAGCAGTTCTTC
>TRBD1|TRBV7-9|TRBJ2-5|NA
CASSPPVGGASQETQYF
TGTGCCAGCAGCCCACCGGTAGGGGGCGCCTCCCAAGAGACCCAGTACTTC
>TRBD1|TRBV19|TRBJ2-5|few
CATGQGFIAQYF
TGTGCCACGGGACAGGGTTTTATCGCCCAGTACTTC
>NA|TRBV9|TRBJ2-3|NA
CASSVVGGPPSTDTQYF
TGTGCCAGCAGCGTAGTCGGGGGGCCACCTAGCACAGATACGCAGTATTTT
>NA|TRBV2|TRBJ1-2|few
CASREARAGYTF
TGTGCCAGCAGAGAGGCCAGGGCAGGCTACACCTTC
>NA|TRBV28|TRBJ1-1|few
CASSLFGRRVFF
TGTGCCAGCAGTTTATTCGGCAGACGGGTCTTCTTT
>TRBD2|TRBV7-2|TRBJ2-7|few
CASSSYSGAAYEQYF
TGTGCCAGCAGCTCCTATAGCGGGGCAGCCTACGAGCAGTACTTC
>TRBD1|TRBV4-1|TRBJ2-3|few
CASSQVGTGKPDTQYF
TGCGCCAGCAGCCAAGTCGGGACAGGGAAACCAGATACGCAGTATTTT
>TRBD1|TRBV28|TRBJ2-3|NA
CASSKDRVKDTQYF
TGTGCCAGCAGTAAGGACAGGGTTAAAGATACGCAGTATTTT
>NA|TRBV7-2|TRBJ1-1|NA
CASSAQGNTEAFF
TGTGCCAGCAGCGCTCAGGGGAACACTGAAGCTTTCTTT
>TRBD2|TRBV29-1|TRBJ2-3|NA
CSASPSGSTDTQYF
TGCAGCGCCTCGCCTAGCGGGAGCACAGATACGCAGTATTTT
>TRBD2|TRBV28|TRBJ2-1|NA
CASSLTSALAGNEQFF
TGTGCCAGCAGTCTAACCTCGGCGCTAGCGGGGAATGAGCAGTTCTTC
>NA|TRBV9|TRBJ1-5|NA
CASSVGPGNQPQHF
TGTGCCAGCAGCGTAGGTCCGGGCAATCAGCCCCAGCATTTT
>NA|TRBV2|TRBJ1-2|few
CASSDGQGYGYTF
TGTGCCAGCAGCGACGGCCAGGGTTATGGCTACACCTTC
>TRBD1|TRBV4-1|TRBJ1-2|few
CASSHGQGGNYGYTF
TGCGCCAGCAGTCACGGACAGGGAGGAAACTATGGCTACACCTTC
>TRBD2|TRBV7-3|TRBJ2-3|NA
CASSLRSSGGSTDTQYF
TGTGCCAGCAGCTTAAGGTCTAGCGGGGGGAGCACAGATACGCAGTATTTT
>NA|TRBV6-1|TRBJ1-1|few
CASSDYMNTEAFF
TGTGCCAGCAGTGATTATATGAACACTGAAGCTTTCTTT
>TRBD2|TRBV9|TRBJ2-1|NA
CASSVVGGVYNEQFF
TGTGCCAGCAGCGTAGTCGGGGGGGTCTACAATGAGCAGTTCTTC
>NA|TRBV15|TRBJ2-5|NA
CATSRGGAQETQYF
TGTGCCACCAGCAGAGGCGGGGCCCAAGAGACCCAGTACTTC
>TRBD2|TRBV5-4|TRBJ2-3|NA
CASSPGTSGGHRHTDTQYF
TGTGCCAGCAGTCCGGGGACTAGCGGGGGTCACCGACACACAGATACGCAGTATTTT
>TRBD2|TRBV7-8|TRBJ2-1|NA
CASSKRLADYNEQFF
TGTGCCAGCAGCAAACGACTAGCGGACTACAATGAGCAGTTCTTC
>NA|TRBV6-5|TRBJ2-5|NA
CASSYSRQGGMGTQYF
TGTGCCAGCAGTTACTCGAGGCAGGGTGGGATGGGGACCCAGTACTTC
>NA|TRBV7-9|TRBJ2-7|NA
CASSPGGDSVHSYEQYF
TGTGCCAGCAGCCCGGGGGGGGACAGCGTGCACTCCTACGAGCAGTACTTC
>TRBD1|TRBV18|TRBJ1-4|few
CASSPTGTGNEKLFF
TGTGCCAGCTCACCTACCGGGACAGGGAACGAAAAACTGTTTTTT
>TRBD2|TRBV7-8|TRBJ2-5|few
CASSGRGGRETQYF
TGTGCCAGCAGCGGCCGGGGGGGCCGGGAGACCCAGTACTTC
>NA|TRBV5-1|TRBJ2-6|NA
CASNLVTGFLTF
TGCGCCAGCAACTTGGTGACAGGCTTCCTGACTTTC
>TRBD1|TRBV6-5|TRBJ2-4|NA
CASSLDRGKNIQYF
TGTGCCAGCAGTTTGGACAGGGGGAAAAACATTCAGTACTTC
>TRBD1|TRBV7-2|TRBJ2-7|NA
CASSQDRPSYEQYF
TGTGCCAGCAGCCAGGACAGGCCCTCCTACGAGCAGTACTTC
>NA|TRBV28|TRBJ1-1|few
CASSPIGSGGTEAFF
TGTGCCAGCAGTCCGATCGGGTCTGGGGGGACTGAAGCTTTCTTT
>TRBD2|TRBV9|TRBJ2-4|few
CASSREGPGEDIQYF
TGTGCCAGCTCCCGGGAGGGGCCCGGTGAGGACATTCAGTACTTC
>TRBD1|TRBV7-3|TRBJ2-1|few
CASSPGTAYNEQFF
TGTGCCAGCAGCCCCGGGACAGCCTACAATGAGCAGTTCTTC
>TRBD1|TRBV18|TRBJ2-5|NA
CASSPISGTGKGIQETQYF
TGTGCCAGCTCACCCATTTCCGGGACAGGGAAGGGTATCCAAGAGACCCAGTACTTC
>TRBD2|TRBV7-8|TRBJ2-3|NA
CASSLTGTRSTDTQYF
TGTGCCAGCAGCTTAACCGGGACTAGGAGCACAGATACGCAGTATTTT
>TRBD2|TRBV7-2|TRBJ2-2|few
CASNPAGGASARELFF
TGTGCCAGCAACCCGGCCGGGGGGGCCTCCGCCCGGGAGCTGTTTTTT
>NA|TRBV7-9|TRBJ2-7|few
CASSLAWGGHYEQYF
TGTGCCAGCAGCCTGGCTTGGGGGGGCCACTACGAGCAGTACTTC
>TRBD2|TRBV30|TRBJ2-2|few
CAWSFGGSNTGELFF
TGTGCCTGGAGTTTCGGGGGGTCCAATACCGGGGAGCTGTTTTTT
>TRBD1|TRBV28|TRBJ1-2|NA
CASRSSTGLGGYTF
TGTGCCAGCCGATCTTCGACAGGGTTAGGAGGCTACACCTTC
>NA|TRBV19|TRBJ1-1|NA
CASSTGSNTEAFF
TGTGCCAGTTCCACAGGGAGTAACACTGAAGCTTTCTTT
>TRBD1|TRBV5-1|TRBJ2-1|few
CASSSQGINEQFF
TGCGCCAGCAGCTCACAGGGGATCAATGAGCAGTTCTTC
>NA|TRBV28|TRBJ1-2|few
CASSEGGHNYGYTF
TGTGCCAGCAGTGAGGGAGGACACAACTATGGCTACACCTTC
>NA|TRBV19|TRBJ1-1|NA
CASSIQGNTEAFF
TGTGCCAGTAGTATTCAGGGGAACACTGAAGCTTTCTTT
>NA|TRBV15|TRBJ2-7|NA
CATSRDSIQAEQYF
TGTGCCACCAGCAGAGATAGTATCCAAGCCGAGCAGTACTTC